This TCR beta chain derives from a study of blood T cell repertoires in COVID-19. Study-level information: Samples of COVID-19 (acute and convalescent) were obtained from the United States, Italy and Spain. PBMCs, B-cell-depleted T cells, or T cells were the source of the cDNA or gDNA that made up the material.

The J segment lost 8 bases and the V segment lost 5 bases, leaving 9 bases of the junction unmatched. The CDR3 extends over 14 amino acids. Germline V gene data show CDR1 as SNHLY and CDR2 as FYNNEI. As originally analysed: Amplification of reference gene primers was used by the study to estimate nucleated cell counts. Sequencing used immunoSEQ multiplex PCR; TCRdb keeps in-frame clones, though not all of them. That table is the source of V, J and clone size, and D and trimming were worked out from the DNA. The table lists some 120,000 clones, more than 70% of them singletons. V is TRBV2 and J is TRBJ1-2, with TRBD1 matching 9 bases. Material: peripheral blood. This TCR derives from a human donor in a cohort sampled during active COVID-19. CDR3 amino acids: CASSSLQGAQGYTF. DNA of the CDR3: TGTGCCAGCAGTTCGTTACAGGGGGCGCAAGGCTACACCTTC. The whole variable domain, filled in from reference TRBV2 and TRBJ1-2, reads EPEVTQTPSHQVTQMGQEVILRCVPISNHLYFYWYRQILGQKVEFLVSFYNNEISEKSEIFDDQFSVERPDGSNFTLKIRSTKLEDSAMYFCASSSLQGAQGYTFGSGTRLTVV.